Listed below are T cell receptor beta chains from one sample, sequenced in a study of CD8+CD57+ T cells in acquired aplastic anemia. TCRdb re-called the reads with MiXCR, one entry per CDR3 protein. The table lists around 200,000 distinct CDR3 sequences, 50% to 65% of them singletons. The sample taken for sequencing was sorted CD4+, CD8+, or CD8+CD57+ T cells (not recorded which) from PBMCs. The receptors here all came from a human donor with aplastic anemia. Each CDR3 is given with its conserved first and last residue. The D gene is left open where the match is weak. The size field is filled for only some rows; it gives once, few, many or a size class.

TRBJ2-7	TRBD2	TRBV6-2/TRBV6-3	once	TGTGCCAGCAGTTTTCTAGCGGGAGCTTACGAGCAGTACTTC	CASSFLAGAYEQYF
TRBJ2-2	NA	TRBV19	NA	TGTGCCAGTACGATGACCGGGGAGCTGTTTTTT	CASTMTGELFF
TRBJ2-4	TRBD2	TRBV5-4	many	TGTGCCAGCAGCTTGGACCCCCAGCGGGGAGCCAAAAACATTCAGTACTTC	CASSLDPQRGAKNIQYF
TRBJ1-6	NA	TRBV4-1	NA	TGCGCCAGCAGCCCTGAAACCTCATCACCCCTCCACTTT	CASSPETSSPLHF
TRBJ2-5	NA	TRBV11-3	NA	TGTGCCAGCAGCTTGATCCAGGGGAGTGGAGAGACCCAGTACTTC	CASSLIQGSGETQYF
TRBJ1-1	NA	TRBV15	NA	TGTGCCACCAGCAGAGTGGGGAGCGACACTGAAGCTTTCTTT	CATSRVGSDTEAFF
TRBJ2-7	TRBD1	TRBV19	many	TGTGCCAGTAGTCTCGGGACAGCTTCCTACGAGCAGTACTTC	CASSLGTASYEQYF
TRBJ1-2	NA	TRBV5-8	many	TGTGCCAGCAAGGGGAACCATGGCTACACCTTC	CASKGNHGYTF
TRBJ2-7	NA	TRBV9	NA	TGTGCCAGCAGCGTAGATGGTGAACAGGACATGCCTCCCTACGAGCAGTACTTC	CASSVDGEQDMPPYEQYF
TRBJ2-3	TRBD1	TRBV15	many	TGTGCCACCAGCAGAGTGGGCCACAGGGGAGATACGCAGTATTTT	CATSRVGHRGDTQYF
TRBJ2-7	NA	TRBV20-1	NA	TGCAGTGCTAGCTTTACGGGCAGGGGTAGTTACGAGCAGTACTTC	CSASFTGRGSYEQYF
TRBJ1-1	NA	TRBV19	many	TGTGCCAGTAAGTCCCCGTTGGACACTGAAGCTTTCTTT	CASKSPLDTEAFF
TRBJ1-2	TRBD1	TRBV7-3	few	TGTGCCAGCAGCTTAGGTCCACAGGGGGATGGCTACACCTTC	CASSLGPQGDGYTF
TRBJ2-5	TRBD2	TRBV14	few	TGTGCCAGCAGCTACGTTAGAGGGGAGGGACAAGAGACCCAGTACTTC	CASSYVRGEGQETQYF
TRBJ2-5	NA	TRBV6-5	many	TGTGCCAGCACCATAGGGGGGCCCCAAGAGACCCAGTACTTC	CASTIGGPQETQYF
TRBJ2-7	TRBD2	TRBV11-2	many	TGTGCCAGCGGGGGACTACTAGCGGAAGCCTACGAGCAGTACTTC	CASGGLLAEAYEQYF
TRBJ1-1	TRBD1	TRBV2	NA	TGTGCCAGCAACAGGGGGGGAGAAGCTTTCTTT	CASNRGGEAFF
TRBJ2-5	NA	TRBV20-1	NA	TGCAGTGCTATCAAGGGAGAGACCCAGTACTTC	CSAIKGETQYF
TRBJ2-3	NA	TRBV2	NA	TGTGCCAGCAGCAGCTTGGCGCAGGGACTTGATACGCAGTATTTT	CASSSLAQGLDTQYF
TRBJ1-1	TRBD1	TRBV25-1	NA	TGTGCCAGCAGTGAATGGCGTAGGGGGCGGACTGAAGCTTTCTTT	CASSEWRRGRTEAFF
TRBJ1-2	NA	TRBV2	NA	TGTGCCAGCAGACGGGGGGCGCCTTATGGCTACACCTTC	CASRRGAPYGYTF
TRBJ2-7	TRBD1	TRBV10-3	NA	TGTGCCATTCAGACCGGGACAGGGCCGGGGGAGCAGTACTTC	CAIQTGTGPGEQYF
TRBJ2-7	TRBD2	TRBV7-8	NA	TGTGCCAGCAGCCGGGGACTAGCGGGGAACTACGAGCAGTACTTC	CASSRGLAGNYEQYF
TRBJ1-4	TRBD1	TRBV20-1	many	TGCAGTGCTAGAGGGGGACAGGTTAATGAAAAACTGTTTTTT	CSARGGQVNEKLFF
TRBJ2-3	TRBD2	TRBV9	NA	TGTGGCAGCAGTTTGGGGCTAGCGGGCACAGATACGCAGTATTTT	CGSSLGLAGTDTQYF
TRBJ1-1	NA	TRBV30	NA	TGTGCCTGGAGTGCAGGGAACACTGAAGCTTTCTTT	CAWSAGNTEAFF
TRBJ1-5	TRBD1	TRBV19	NA	TGTGCCAGCCAAGCACGGGACAGGAAACTAAATCAGCCCCAGCATTTT	CASQARDRKLNQPQHF
TRBJ2-3	TRBD1	TRBV9	NA	TGTGCCAGCAGCGCGCGGACAGGGGGAGATACGCAGTATTTT	CASSARTGGDTQYF
TRBJ2-2	NA	TRBV24-1	NA	TGTGCCACCAGTGACGGCGCGAACACCGGGGAGCTGTTTTTT	CATSDGANTGELFF
TRBJ2-7	NA	TRBV12-3/TRBV12-4	NA	TGTGCCAGCAGCTCCTCGACAGATCCCTACGAGCAGTACTTC	CASSSSTDPYEQYF
TRBJ1-1	NA	TRBV2	NA	TGTGCCAGCGCGACAGCAACTAATGGAATTGGTGGAGGGTACACTGAAGCTTTCTTT	CASATATNGIGGGYTEAFF
TRBJ2-1	TRBD1	TRBV25-1	NA	TGTGCCAGCATCGGCAGGGGGCTTAGGGGGCTAGGGAATGAGCAGTTCTTC	CASIGRGLRGLGNEQFF
TRBJ1-2	TRBD1	TRBV4-3	NA	TGCGCCAGCAGCCAAGACGGCGGGACAGGGGATGGCTACACCTTC	CASSQDGGTGDGYTF
TRBJ2-3	TRBD2	TRBV7-8	NA	TGTGCCAGCAGCTCGGGACTAGCGGGAGGTTTAGATACGCAGTATTTT	CASSSGLAGGLDTQYF
TRBJ1-2	TRBD1	TRBV7-9	NA	TGTGCCAGCAGCTCTACCTATGGGACAGATTTTTATGGCTACACCTTC	CASSSTYGTDFYGYTF
TRBJ1-5	NA	TRBV27	NA	TGTGCCAGCAGTTCGGAGGGACTTTCCAATCAGCCCCAGCATTTT	CASSSEGLSNQPQHF
TRBJ1-6	NA	TRBV19	NA	TGTGCCAGTAGTCTCCGGGACGGACTATATTCACCCCTCCACTTT	CASSLRDGLYSPLHF
TRBJ1-2	TRBD1	TRBV7-8	NA	TGTGCCAGCAGCTTAACCCGTACTCGACAGGGGAAGGACTATGGCTACACCTTC	CASSLTRTRQGKDYGYTF
TRBJ2-7	TRBD2	TRBV7-8	many	TGTGCCAGCAGCTCTTTGAGAGGCGGGGGGTACGAGCAGTACTTC	CASSSLRGGGYEQYF
TRBJ2-3	NA	TRBV9	many	TGTGCCAGCAGCGTAGCGGGGAGGGGGAGTGGAGATACGCAGTATTTT	CASSVAGRGSGDTQYF
TRBJ2-1	NA	TRBV12-3/TRBV12-4	NA	TGTGCCAGCCGGGACCAATACAATGAGCAGTTCTTC	CASRDQYNEQFF
TRBJ2-5	NA	TRBV5-4	NA	TGTGCCAGTACCGGTAGGCAGACTGGGACCCAGTACTTC	CASTGRQTGTQYF
TRBJ2-1	TRBD2	TRBV2	NA	TGTGCCAGCACCGGGACTAGCGGGAGATACAATGAGCAGTTCTTC	CASTGTSGRYNEQFF
TRBJ1-3	NA	TRBV7-8	NA	TGTGCCAGCAGCTTAGCACCCGAGCTTGGAAACACCATATATTTT	CASSLAPELGNTIYF
TRBJ2-3	NA	TRBV5-1	NA	TGCGCCAGCAGCATCGGACCCACGGGCCCAGATACGCAGTATTTT	CASSIGPTGPDTQYF
TRBJ1-5	NA	TRBV6-1	NA	TGTGCCAGCAGTGAAGCACCCGGGGGCGGAAGCAATCAGCCCCAGCATTTT	CASSEAPGGGSNQPQHF
TRBJ1-1	TRBD1	TRBV9	NA	TGTGCCAGCAGCACAGGGACAGGTGAACTTGAACCGAACACTGAAGCTTTCTTT	CASSTGTGELEPNTEAFF
TRBJ1-2	NA	TRBV7-9	NA	TGTGCCAGCAGCCCAGAGTCGGGCAACTATGGCTACACCTTC	CASSPESGNYGYTF
TRBJ2-2	NA	TRBV7-3	NA	TGTGCCAGCAGCTCACCAATCGACATGACGAACACCGGGGAGCTGTTTTTT	CASSSPIDMTNTGELFF
TRBJ2-1	NA	TRBV2	once	TGTGCCAGCAGTGAGGGCAGGGCCTCCTACAATGAGCAGTTCTTC	CASSEGRASYNEQFF
TRBJ1-5	NA	TRBV20-1	NA	TGCAATGCTAGCACTCGGGGGGAGGGTCAGCCCCAGCATTTT	CNASTRGEGQPQHF
TRBJ1-2	TRBD1	TRBV19	NA	TGTGCCAGTAGTCCTTGGGACAGGGGTTATGGCTACACCTTC	CASSPWDRGYGYTF
TRBJ2-5	TRBD2	TRBV7-3	NA	TGTGCCAGCAGGCGCGGGGGGCAGGTAGAGACCCAGTACTTC	CASRRGGQVETQYF
TRBJ2-7	NA	TRBV5-4	many	TGTGCCAGCAGCTTGGCCCCTTCCTACGAGCAGTACTTC	CASSLAPSYEQYF
TRBJ1-6	TRBD1	TRBV6-5	NA	TGTGCCAGCCAAGGGGGCCTTGTTTATAATTCACCCCTCCACTTT	CASQGGLVYNSPLHF